This TCR beta chain was observed in a study of T-cell memory formation after mild COVID-19. Study-wide background: The TCR clusters were mostly specific to one donor.

Trimming left V 7 bases short and J 3 bases short, with 16 bases between. The CDR3 is made up of 14 amino acids. Germline-derived CDR1 and CDR2 are MNHEY and SVGEGT. Sample barcodes and UMIs were carried by the TCR alpha and TCR beta cDNA libraries that 5'RACE generated with constant-segment primers. MiXCR, applied by TCRdb to the 5' RACE reads, yields one record per CDR3 protein. Of roughly 350,000 distinct CDR3 sequences listed, around 30% are singletons. Sequencing was done on a sample of PBMCs or a T cell subset sorted from them (not recorded which). The rearrangement links TRBV6-2 or TRBV6-3 to TRBJ2-7; TRBD1 or TRBD2 may be the D gene (6 bases each). This TCR was recovered from an adult woman who had mild COVID-19 (a few samples of this study predate the infection). Cell type and time point are not known. The CDR3 spells CASTPRGHFYEQYF. CDR3 nucleotides: TGTGCCAGCACCCCCCGGGGGCACTTCTACGAGCAGTACTTC.